Each of the 27 T cell receptor beta chains below was sequenced from the same sample in a study of T cell responses to AZD1222 COVID-19 vaccine. Data came from immunoSEQ multiplex PCR; TCRdb stores just in-frame clones and leaves some out. The sample contains 200,000 to 250,000 clones, roughly 91% of which appear only once. The sample consisted of peripheral blood, taken on day 0 of MenACWY control vaccination. Receptor source: an adult in good health.

CDR3 region: CAWSGRQGRTEAFF. The CDR3 DNA reads as TGTGCCTGGAGTGGGAGACAGGGGAGAACTGAAGCTTTCTTT. The J gene is TRBJ1-1, the V gene TRBV30; 8 bases align to TRBD1. This CDR3 comprises 14 residues. Germline lookup yields CDR1 GTSNPN and CDR2 SVGIG (reference sequence). V dropped 1 base and J dropped 5; count of bases not matched to a gene: 6. Filled out from reference TRBV30 and TRBJ1-1, the complete variable domain reads SQTIHQWPATLVQPVGSPLSLECTVEGTSNPNLYWYRQAAGRGLQLLFYSVGIGQISSEVPQNLSASRPQDRQFILSSKKLLLSDSGFYLCAWSGRQGRTEAFFGQGTRLTVV.

This clone was picked up one time. The chain couples TRBV11-3 to TRBJ2-1; D is ambiguous. V was cut by 1 base and J by 0 bases, with 10 bases left in between. Germline lookup yields CDR1 SGHNT and CDR2 YENEEA. CDR3 size: 16 residues. The CDR3 DNA sequence: TGTGCCAGCAGCTTAGTTGCAGCGAGCTCCTACAATGAGCAGTTCTTC. Protein: CASSLVAASSYNEQFF.

The chain has TRBV7-3 and TRBJ2-1, with 9 bases that match TRBD2. The V segment lost 0 bases and the J segment 8 bases; nucleotides outside the gene matches: 11. CDR3 length: 17 amino acids. The germline gives CDR1 SGHTA, CDR2 FQGTGA. CDR3 amino acids: CASSLTPGSGGFDEQFF. For the CDR3, the DNA is TGTGCCAGCAGCTTAACCCCGGGGAGCGGGGGGTTCGATGAGCAGTTCTTC.

This chain joins TRBV30 and TRBJ1-6; D gene uncertain. The V gene's germline CDR1 is GTSNPN and CDR2 SVGIG (reference sequence). The CDR3 consists of 11 residues. V lost 2 bases, J lost 10 bases, and 6 bases lay in between. Written as DNA, the CDR3 is TGTGCCTGGAGTTCCAGGTCACCCCTCCACTTT. It specifies CAWSSRSPLHF.

The chain links TRBV7-8 to TRBJ2-5, with 11 bases fitting TRBD2. The junction had 10 bases not matched to a gene; V was cut back by 2 bases and J by 5 bases. This CDR3 has 17 amino acids. The germline CDR1 and CDR2 sequences are SGHVS and FQNEAQ. CDR3 sequence (DNA): TGTGCCAGCAGCTTACGTTTATTAGCGGGGGGGCCGGAGACCCAGTACTTC. Encoded protein: CASSLRLLAGGPETQYF.

The chain employs TRBV11-3 and TRBJ1-1, with D uncertain. V lost 8 bases to trimming and J lost 1 base, with 8 bases between them. Per germline, CDR1 SGHNT and CDR2 YENEEA. The CDR3 has 12 residues. CDR3 amino acids: CASGSRNTEAFF. The CDR3 DNA sequence: TGTGCCAGCGGAAGCAGGAACACTGAAGCTTTCTTT.

This chain uses TRBV7-3 with TRBJ2-2; D is undetermined. Germline assignment: CDR1 SGHTA and CDR2 FQGTGA. The CDR3 sequence is 16 residues long. V was pared by 0 bases and J by 0 bases, with 8 bases between. CDR3 in amino acids: CASSLTSASNTGELFF. The DNA for the CDR3 is TGTGCCAGCAGCTTAACTTCAGCCTCGAACACCGGGGAGCTGTTTTTT.

This chain connects TRBV7-8 to TRBJ1-5, with TRBD1 matching over 9 bases. This CDR3 region has 16 residues. Germline V lookup: CDR1 SGHVS, CDR2 FQNEAQ. V gave up 3 bases and J gave up 6 bases; unmatched junction bases: 9. DNA for the CDR3: TGTGCCAGCAGCTTCGACAGGGGGTATTCGCGTCAGCCCCAGCATTTT. It specifies CASSFDRGYSRQPQHF.

The rearrangement joins TRBV7-9 to TRBJ1-2, with D hard to call. CDR1 is SEHNR and CDR2 is FQNEAQ in the germline V gene (reference sequence). The germline V and J ends were trimmed by 5 bases and 8 bases, with 9 bases remaining between them. The CDR3 has 11 residues. CDR3 bases: TGTGCCAGCAGCGTTCTCCTGGGCTACACCTTC. Protein sequence: CASSVLLGYTF. The full variable domain, its missing parts supplied by reference TRBV7-9 and TRBJ1-2, is DTGVSQNPRHKITKRGQNVTFRCDPISEHNRLYWYRQTLGQGPEFLTYFQNEAQLEKSRLLSDRFSAERPKGSFSTLEIQRTEQGDSAMYLCASSVLLGYTFGSGTRLTVV.

This sequence joins TRBV7-9 and TRBJ1-4; 11 bases agree with TRBD1. This CDR3 is 16 amino acids long. CDR1 is SEHNR and CDR2 is FQNEAQ in the germline V gene (reference sequence). V lost 1 base, J lost 7 bases, and 5 bases stayed unmatched. The CDR3 DNA follows: TGTGCCAGCAGCTTAGGGGACAGGGGGTTCGGTGAAAAACTGTTTTTT. Translating it yields CASSLGDRGFGEKLFF.

The V and J genes are TRBV23-1 and TRBJ1-5, with a weak D call TRBD1 (6 bases). TRBV23-1 qualifies as an ORF whose function is uncertain. V was shortened by 4 bases and J by 1 base, with 11 bases between the two germline ends. The CDR3 is 15 residues long. The CDR3 here is CASSPGRGSNQPQHF. The CDR3 DNA sequence: TGCGCCAGCAGTCCAGGAAGGGGGAGCAATCAGCCCCAGCATTTT.

The chain uses TRBV6-5 and TRBJ2-1, with D possibly matching TRBD1 (6 bases). The length of the CDR3 is 13 residues. Germline lookup yields CDR1 MNHEY and CDR2 SVGAGI. Deletions cut 4 bases from V and 4 bases from J, with 8 bases between. The CDR3 protein is CASSWDTYNEQFF. The CDR3 DNA reads as TGTGCCAGCAGTTGGGACACGTACAATGAGCAGTTCTTC.

This chain joins TRBV6-5 and TRBJ1-1; 9 nucleotides line up with TRBD1. The CDR3 spans 15 residues. In germline, CDR1 is MNHEY, CDR2 SVGAGI. V lost 5 bases, J lost 1 base, and 5 bases stayed unmatched. In nucleotides, the CDR3 is TGTGCCAGCAGTCAACAGGGGGCGTCGAACACTGAAGCTTTCTTT. This sequence encodes CASSQQGASNTEAFF.

The chain employs TRBV9 and TRBJ2-2, with 15 bases that match TRBD2. This CDR3 spans 21 amino acids. V dropped 4 bases and J dropped 5; count of bases not matched to a gene: 18. In germline, CDR1 is SGDLS, CDR2 YYNGEE. The CDR3, as DNA: TGTGCCAGCAGCCCTCCCCCAGGGACTAGCGGGGGGCAGAGGTATACCGGGGAGCTGTTTTTT. Its translation: CASSPPPGTSGGQRYTGELFF.

The V gene is TRBV2, the J gene TRBJ1-6; D is unresolved. The CDR3 sequence is 13 residues long. CDR1 SNHLY and CDR2 FYNNEI come from the germline V gene. Trimming shortened V by 8 bases and J by 5 bases, and 10 bases separated the two germline ends. The CDR3 is CASGRLDNSPLHF. The DNA for the CDR3 is TGTGCCAGCGGCAGACTAGATAATTCACCCCTCCACTTT.

CDR3 sequence: CASSARDRGLSSPLHF. Here the CDR3 DNA reads TGCGCCAGCAGCGCCCGGGACAGGGGGCTTAGTTCACCCCTCCACTTT. The V gene is TRBV4-1, the J gene TRBJ1-6, with 12 bases lining up with TRBD1. The length of the CDR3 is 16 residues. The ends lost 5 bases at V and 9 bases at J; junction bases unmatched: 8. Germline CDR1 reads MGHRA; CDR2 reads YSYEKL.

CDR3 in amino acids: CASSTLETGGLYGYTF. The CDR3 DNA follows: TGTGCCAGTAGTACTCTCGAGACAGGGGGACTTTATGGCTACACCTTC. The chain recombines TRBV19 with TRBJ1-2, with 9 bases fitting TRBD1. The CDR3 has 16 amino acids. Trimming removed 4 bases from V and 5 bases from J; junction bases left unmatched: 11. The germline gives CDR1 LNHDA, CDR2 SQIVND (reference sequence).

The V and J genes are TRBV2 and TRBJ1-6; TRBD1 matches 7 bases. V dropped 10 bases and J dropped 6; count of bases not matched to a gene: 6. This CDR3 region has 13 residues. CDR1 and CDR2 from the germline V gene are SNHLY and FYNNEI. Written as DNA, the CDR3 is TGTGCCACCCAACAGGGGATTAATTCACCCCTCCACTTT. Translating gives CATQQGINSPLHF.

CDR3 residues: CASSPRTGAGYGYTF. The CDR3 DNA follows: TGTGCCAGCAGCCCCAGGACAGGGGCCGGATATGGCTACACCTTC. The gene calls are TRBV3-1 (or the pseudogene TRBV3-2) and TRBJ1-2, with TRBD1 matching 9 bases. This CDR3 comprises 15 residues. V was clipped by 4 bases and J by 5 bases; unmatched bases: 8. In germline, CDR1 is LGHDT, CDR2 YNNKEL (reference sequence).

The CDR3 spells CASSLATLDEAFF. The CDR3 nucleotides are TGCGCCAGCAGCCTCGCAACCCTGGACGAAGCTTTCTTT. The gene calls are TRBV4-1 and TRBJ1-1; no reliable D call. CDR3 size: 13 residues. Germline V gene data show CDR1 as MGHRA and CDR2 as YSYEKL. Trimming stripped 4 bases from V and 8 bases from J, with 14 bases between.

The chain carries TRBV19 and TRBJ1-3; a possible D gene is TRBD1 (5 bases). Trimming cost V 6 bases and J 0 bases, with 15 bases left between them. Germline assignment: CDR1 LNHDA and CDR2 SQIVND (reference sequence). This CDR3 is 16 amino acids long. In DNA form, the CDR3 reads TGTGCCAGTAGCCAACCGGGACTGATCTCTGGAAACACCATATATTTT. This translates into CASSQPGLISGNTIYF.

The rearrangement links TRBV2 to TRBJ1-6; D is undetermined. The V gene's germline CDR1 is SNHLY and CDR2 FYNNEI. This CDR3 is 15 amino acids long. V was cut by 7 bases and J by 9 bases, with 19 bases left in between. CDR3 nucleotide sequence: TGTGCCAGCAACGCTGTGGAGCGTCTAGGTTCACCCCTCCACTTT. Protein sequence: CASNAVERLGSPLHF.

The genes are TRBV2 and TRBJ1-1, with TRBD1 matching over 8 bases. The CDR3 loop spans 14 amino acids. The V segment lost 8 bases and the J segment 0 bases; nucleotides outside the gene matches: 5. Germline lookup yields CDR1 SNHLY and CDR2 FYNNEI. The CDR3 loop reads CASERDRMNTEAFF. DNA of the CDR3: TGTGCCAGCGAGCGGGACAGGATGAACACTGAAGCTTTCTTT.

The V and J genes are TRBV6-5 and TRBJ1-5, with a weak D call TRBD1 (5 bases). The germline gives CDR1 MNHEY, CDR2 SVGAGI. The CDR3 is made up of 15 amino acids. The ends were cut back, 6 bases at V and 2 bases at J, with 14 bases in the middle. The CDR3 DNA reads as TGTGCCAGCAGAATACAGGTGGGAGGCAATCAGCCCCAGCATTTT. Protein product: CASRIQVGGNQPQHF.

The chain uses TRBV2 and TRBJ1-6, with 10 bases aligning to TRBD1. The CDR3 is made up of 18 amino acids. The V gene's germline CDR1 is SNHLY and CDR2 FYNNEI. V lost 0 bases, J lost 9 bases, and 11 bases stayed unmatched. DNA for the CDR3: TGTGCCAGCAGTGAAGCGGGACAGGGGCGCTCAGGGGGTTCACCCCTCCACTTT. It encodes CASSEAGQGRSGGSPLHF.

The V gene is TRBV11-2, the J gene TRBJ2-3; D gene unclear. Germline CDR1 is SGHAT and CDR2 is FQNNGV. The CDR3 has 13 amino acids. V was pared by 4 bases and J by 7 bases, with 12 bases between. CDR3 protein: CASSSASTYTQYF. For the CDR3, the DNA is TGTGCCAGCAGCTCAGCATCTACATATACGCAGTATTTT.

The chain employs TRBV24-1 and TRBJ2-7; D is ambiguous. Germline V gene lookup returns CDR1 KGHDR and CDR2 SFDVKD. The CDR3 spans 15 residues. V lost 4 bases, J lost 1 base, and 13 bases lay in between. The CDR3, as DNA: TGTGCCACCAGTGAGACCGTGGACGGATCCTACGAGCAGTACTTC. Its translation is CATSETVDGSYEQYF.